This T cell receptor beta chain was sequenced during a study of blood T cell repertoires in COVID-19. Study in general: Samples of COVID-19 (acute and convalescent) were obtained from the United States, Italy and Spain. T cells, B-cell-depleted T cells, or PBMCs provided the cDNA or gDNA that served as material.

How the authors handled the data: Scientists estimated how many nucleated cells there were by amplifying reference gene primers. The repertoire was sequenced with immunoSEQ multiplex PCR; TCRdb's copy has only in-frame clones and lacks some. D and trimming come from the DNA, and the V and J calls and clone size come from that table. The data contain around 160,000 clones, 85% to 90% of them singletons. Germline CDR1 is SGDLS and CDR2 is YYNGEE. The V end lost 3 bases, the J end lost 3 bases, and 4 bases lay between the germline ends. The CDR3 runs to 12 residues. Sequences were obtained from peripheral blood. The TCR originated in an elderly man with acute or convalescent COVID-19. V is TRBV9 and J is TRBJ2-1; D unresolved. The CDR3 sequence: CASSGDYNEQFF. In DNA form, the CDR3 reads TGTGCCAGCAGCGGAGACTACAATGAGCAGTTCTTC.